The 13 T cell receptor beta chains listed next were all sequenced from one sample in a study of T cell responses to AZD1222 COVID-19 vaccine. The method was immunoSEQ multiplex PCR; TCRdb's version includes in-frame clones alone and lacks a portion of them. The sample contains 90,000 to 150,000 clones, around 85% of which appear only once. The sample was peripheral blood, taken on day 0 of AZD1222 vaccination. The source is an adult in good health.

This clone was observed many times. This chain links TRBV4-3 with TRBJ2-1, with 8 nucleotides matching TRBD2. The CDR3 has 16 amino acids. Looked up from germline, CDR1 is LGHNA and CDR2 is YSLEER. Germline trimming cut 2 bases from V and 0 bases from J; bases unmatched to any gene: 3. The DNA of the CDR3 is TGCGCCAGCAGCCAACTCAGCGGGGGCTCCTACAATGAGCAGTTCTTC. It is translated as CASSQLSGGSYNEQFF.

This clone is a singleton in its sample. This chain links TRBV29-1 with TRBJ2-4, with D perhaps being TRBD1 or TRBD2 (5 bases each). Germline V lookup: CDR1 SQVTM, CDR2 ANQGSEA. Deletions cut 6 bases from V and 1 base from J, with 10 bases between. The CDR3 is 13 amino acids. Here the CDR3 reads CSVTGAAKNIQYF. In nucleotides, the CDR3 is TGCAGCGTAACCGGGGCGGCCAAAAACATTCAGTACTTC.

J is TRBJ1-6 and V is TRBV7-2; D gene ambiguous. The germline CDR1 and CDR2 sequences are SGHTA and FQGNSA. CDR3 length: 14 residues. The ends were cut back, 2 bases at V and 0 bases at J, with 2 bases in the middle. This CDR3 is CASSLSSYNSPLHF. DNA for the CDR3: TGTGCCAGCAGCTTAAGCTCCTATAATTCACCCCTCCACTTT.

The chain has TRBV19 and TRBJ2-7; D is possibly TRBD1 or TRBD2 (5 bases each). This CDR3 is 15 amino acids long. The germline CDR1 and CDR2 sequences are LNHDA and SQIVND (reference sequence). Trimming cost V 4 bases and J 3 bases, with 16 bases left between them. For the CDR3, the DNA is TGTGCCAGTAGTACCCAAGGGGACGGTTACTACGAGCAGTACTTC. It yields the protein CASSTQGDGYYEQYF.

The CDR3 coding sequence is TGTGCCAGCAGCCTTTCAGGGGGCGCTCTCGGCTATGGCTACACCTTC. Translated, it gives CASSLSGGALGYGYTF. The chain has TRBV28 and TRBJ1-2, with 8 bases fitting TRBD1. The V gene's germline CDR1 is MDHEN and CDR2 SYDVKM. The junction had 13 bases not matched to a gene; V was cut back by 6 bases and J by 4 bases. The CDR3 has 16 residues.

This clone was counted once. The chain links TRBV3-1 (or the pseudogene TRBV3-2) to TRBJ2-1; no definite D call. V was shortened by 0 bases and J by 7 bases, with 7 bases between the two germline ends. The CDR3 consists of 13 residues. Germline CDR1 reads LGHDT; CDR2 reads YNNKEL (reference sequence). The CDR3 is CASSQELDNEQFF. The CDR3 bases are TGTGCCAGCAGCCAAGAACTGGATAATGAGCAGTTCTTC.

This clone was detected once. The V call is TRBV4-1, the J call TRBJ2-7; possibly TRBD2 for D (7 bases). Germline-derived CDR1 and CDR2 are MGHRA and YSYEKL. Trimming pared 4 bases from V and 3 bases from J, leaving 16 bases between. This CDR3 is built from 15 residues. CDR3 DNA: TGCGCCAGCAGCCCGTCCCCGGGGGGCAGCTACGAGCAGTACTTC. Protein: CASSPSPGGSYEQYF.

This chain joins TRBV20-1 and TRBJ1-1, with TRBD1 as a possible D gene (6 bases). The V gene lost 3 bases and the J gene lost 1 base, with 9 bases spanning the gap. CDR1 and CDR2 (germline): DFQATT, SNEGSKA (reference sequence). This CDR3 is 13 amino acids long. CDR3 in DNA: TGCAGTGCTAGTGGGGGGCGGAACACTGAAGCTTTCTTT. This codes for CSASGGRNTEAFF.

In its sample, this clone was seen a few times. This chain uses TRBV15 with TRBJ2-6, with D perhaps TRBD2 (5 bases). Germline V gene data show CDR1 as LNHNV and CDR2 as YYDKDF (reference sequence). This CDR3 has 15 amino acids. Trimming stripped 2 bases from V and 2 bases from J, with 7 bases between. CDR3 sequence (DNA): TGTGCCACCAGCAGAACCGGGACTGGGGCCAACGTCCTGACTTTC. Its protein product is CATSRTGTGANVLTF.

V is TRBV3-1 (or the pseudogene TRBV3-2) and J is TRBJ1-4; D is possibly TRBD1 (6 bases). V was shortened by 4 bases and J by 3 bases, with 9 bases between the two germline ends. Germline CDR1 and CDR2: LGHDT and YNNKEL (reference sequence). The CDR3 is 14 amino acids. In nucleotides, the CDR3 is TGTGCCAGCAGCCCGGGGGCTGCTAATGAAAAACTGTTTTTT. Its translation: CASSPGAANEKLFF.

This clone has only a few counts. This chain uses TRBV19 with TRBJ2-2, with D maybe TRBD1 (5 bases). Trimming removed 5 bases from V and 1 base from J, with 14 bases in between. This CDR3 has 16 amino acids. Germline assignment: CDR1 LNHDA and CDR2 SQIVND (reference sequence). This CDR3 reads CASSARTIQNTGELFF. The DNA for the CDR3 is TGTGCCAGTAGTGCCCGGACAATCCAGAACACCGGGGAGCTGTTTTTT.

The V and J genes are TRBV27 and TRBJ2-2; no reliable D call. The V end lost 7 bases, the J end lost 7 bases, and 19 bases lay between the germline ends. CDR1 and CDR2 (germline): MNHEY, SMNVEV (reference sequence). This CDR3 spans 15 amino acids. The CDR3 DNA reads TGTGCCAGCACCCCGGCCAGCCCCCACTACGGGGAGCTGTTTTTT. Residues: CASTPASPHYGELFF.

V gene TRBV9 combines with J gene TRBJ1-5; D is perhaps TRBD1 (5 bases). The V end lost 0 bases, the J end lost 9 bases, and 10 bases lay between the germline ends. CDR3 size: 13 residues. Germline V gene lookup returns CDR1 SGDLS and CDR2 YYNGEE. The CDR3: CASSVVGDRPQHF. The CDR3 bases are TGTGCCAGCAGCGTAGTGGGGGATCGGCCCCAGCATTTT.